Sequencing of this TCR beta chain was carried out in a study of T cells in Graves' hyperthyroidism and ophthalmopathy. The overall study: Peripheral blood was acquired at first diagnosis, ahead of any therapy whatsoever.

The CDR3 has 16 residues. The V segment lost 5 bases and the J segment 0 bases; nucleotides outside the gene matches: 9. The germline V gene has CDR1 SGHVS and CDR2 FQNEAQ. Clinicians diagnosed patients from clinical symptoms, serum thyroxine and TRAb, thyroid ultrasound and orbital computed tomography. The PBMCs were sourced from fresh peripheral blood (approximately 9.6 ml). The sample holds many counts of this clonotype. Template material for amplifying TCR beta CDR3 regions consisted of RNA transcripts. HTBI primers were employed in a first-round RT-PCR of the TCR CDR3. One entry per CDR3 protein, called by TCRdb with MiXCR from the multiplex PCR reads. The sample shows approximately 740,000 distinct CDR3 sequences, 11% to 15% of them seen only once.

The specimen was blood. The source of this sequence is a woman under 30 with Graves' hyperthyroidism. This chain uses TRBV7-8 with TRBJ2-7; the match to TRBD1 covers 8 bases. The CDR3 reads CASSPHSGQVSYEQYF. The CDR3 DNA reads TGTGCCAGCAGCCCCCACTCGGGACAGGTCTCCTACGAGCAGTACTTC. The complete variable domain, with remaining parts taken from reference TRBV7-8 and TRBJ2-7, reads GAGVSQSPRYKVAKRGQDVALRCDPISGHVSLFWYQQALGQGPEFLTYFQNEAQLDKSGLPSDRFFAERPEGSVSTLKIQRTQQEDSAVYLCASSPHSGQVSYEQYFGPGTRLTVT.